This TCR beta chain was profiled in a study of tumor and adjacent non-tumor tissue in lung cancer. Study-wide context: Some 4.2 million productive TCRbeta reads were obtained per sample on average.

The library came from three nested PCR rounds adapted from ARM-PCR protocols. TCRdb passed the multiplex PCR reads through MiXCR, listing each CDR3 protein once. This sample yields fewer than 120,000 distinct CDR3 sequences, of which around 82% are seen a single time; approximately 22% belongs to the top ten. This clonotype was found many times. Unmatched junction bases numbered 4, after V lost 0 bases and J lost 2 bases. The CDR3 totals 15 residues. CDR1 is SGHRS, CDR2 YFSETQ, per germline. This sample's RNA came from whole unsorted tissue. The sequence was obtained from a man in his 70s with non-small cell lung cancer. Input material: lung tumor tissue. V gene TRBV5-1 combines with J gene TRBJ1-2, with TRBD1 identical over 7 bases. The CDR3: CASSLGPGQNYGYTF. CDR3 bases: TGCGCCAGCAGCTTGGGGCCGGGACAGAACTATGGCTACACCTTC.